A single count supports the clone carrying this T cell receptor (beta chain). This sample is drawn from a study of T cells in narcolepsy. Germline CDR1 SGHRS, CDR2 YFSETQ. Trimming pared 0 bases from V and 3 bases from J, leaving 10 bases between. This CDR3 has 15 amino acids. Libraries were prepared by immunoSEQ multiplex PCR; TCRdb keeps only in-frame clonotypes and omits some of them. The data contain 25,000 or so clones, about four fifths of them singletons. The receptor was derived from a human donor with narcolepsy. V gene TRBV5-1 combines with J gene TRBJ1-5; no reliable D call. The sequencing input was CD45RA- memory CD4+ T cells from PBMCs. CDR3 protein: CASSLDGNPNQPQHF. CDR3 sequence (DNA): TGCGCCAGCAGCTTGGATGGAAACCCCAATCAGCCCCAGCATTTT.